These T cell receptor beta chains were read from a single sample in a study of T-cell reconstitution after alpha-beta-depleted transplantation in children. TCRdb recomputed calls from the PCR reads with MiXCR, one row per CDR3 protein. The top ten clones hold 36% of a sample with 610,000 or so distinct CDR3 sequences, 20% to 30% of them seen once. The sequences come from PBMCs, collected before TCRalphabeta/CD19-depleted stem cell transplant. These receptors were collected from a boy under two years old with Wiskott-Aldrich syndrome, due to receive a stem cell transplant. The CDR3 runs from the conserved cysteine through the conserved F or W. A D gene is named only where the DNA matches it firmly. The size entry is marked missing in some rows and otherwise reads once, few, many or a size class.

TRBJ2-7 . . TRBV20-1 TGCAGTGCTAGAGATCAGGAGCGAATCTACGAGCAGTACTTC CSARDQERIYEQYF
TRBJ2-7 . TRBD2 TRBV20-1 TGCAGTGCTACCGACCCTTGGACTAGCGGGAGTTACGAGCAGTACTTC CSATDPWTSGSYEQYF
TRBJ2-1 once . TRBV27 TGTGCCAGCAGTTTATCGGGAGGGGCCGGGACAAAATACAATGAGCAGTTCTTC CASSLSGGAGTKYNEQFF
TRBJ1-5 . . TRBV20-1 TGCAGTGCTAGTCCGGGGATTCGGAGTGATCAGCCCCAGCATTTT CSASPGIRSDQPQHF
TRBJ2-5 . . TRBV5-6 TGTGCCAGCAGCTTGGGAAGAAGGAGGGAGACCCAGTACTTC CASSLGRRRETQYF
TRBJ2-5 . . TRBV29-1 TGCAGCGTTGAATGGGTTGAGGGGGGCCGGGAGACCCAGTACTTC CSVEWVEGGRETQYF
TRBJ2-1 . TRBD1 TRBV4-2 TGTGCCAGCAGCCAAGAAGGCACCGGGACAGGGGGCGATGAGCAGTTCTTC CASSQEGTGTGGDEQFF
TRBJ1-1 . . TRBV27 TGTGCCAGCAGTCCAGGACAGCCGGGGAGGGGTGAAGCTTTCTTT CASSPGQPGRGEAFF
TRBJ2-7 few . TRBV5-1 TGCGCCAGCAGCTGGGGACTGGACGGATCCTACGAGCAGTACTTC CASSWGLDGSYEQYF
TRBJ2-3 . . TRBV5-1 TGCGCCAGCAGCTTGGTAACAGAAACGCAGTATTTT CASSLVTETQYF
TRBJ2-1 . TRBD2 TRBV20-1 TGCAGTGCTTTGACTAGCGCGGGGGAGCAGTTCTTC CSALTSAGEQFF
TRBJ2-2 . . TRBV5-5 TGTGCCAGCAGCTTGGAGGGGCGGGCCGTTCACACCGGGGAGCTGTTTTTT CASSLEGRAVHTGELFF
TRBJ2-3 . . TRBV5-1 TGCGCCAGCAGTCCGGGGGACACAGATACGCAGTATTTT CASSPGDTDTQYF
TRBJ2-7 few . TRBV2 TGTGCCAGCAGTGAAAGAATTGGAGAGCAGTACTTC CASSERIGEQYF
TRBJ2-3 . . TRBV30 TGTGCCTGGAGTGTAGCGGTGGGCATTAATACGCAGTATTTT CAWSVAVGINTQYF
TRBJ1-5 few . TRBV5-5 TGTGCCAGCAGCTTTTGGCCAGGACATCAGCCCCAGCATTTT CASSFWPGHQPQHF
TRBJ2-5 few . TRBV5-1 TGCGCCAGCAGCTTGGTAACAGGCCAAGAGACCCAGTACTTC CASSLVTGQETQYF
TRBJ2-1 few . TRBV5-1 TGCGCCAGCAGCATAGCATATGAGCAGTTCTTC CASSIAYEQFF
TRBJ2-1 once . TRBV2 TGTGCCAGCATTCGGACGGGTTACAATGAGCAGTTCTTC CASIRTGYNEQFF
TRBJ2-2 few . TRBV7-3 TGTGCCAGCAGCTCCGGCAGAATCAACACCGGGGAGCTGTTTTTT CASSSGRINTGELFF
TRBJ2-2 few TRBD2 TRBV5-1 TGCGCCAGCAGCCCTAGCGGGAGAGTCGGGGAGCTGTTTTTT CASSPSGRVGELFF
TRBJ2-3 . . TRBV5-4 TGTGCCAGCAGCTACGGACAGAACCGTTTAGATACGCAGTATTTT CASSYGQNRLDTQYF
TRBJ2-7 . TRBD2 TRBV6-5 TGTGCCAGCAGTTGGCTAGCGGGCTCCTACGAGCAGTACTTC CASSWLAGSYEQYF
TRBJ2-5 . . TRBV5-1 TGCGCCAGCAGCACGACAGTGGGGGAGACCCAGTACTTC CASSTTVGETQYF
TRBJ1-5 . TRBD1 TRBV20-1 TGCAGTGCCCCCAGCCCTACAGGGGACGGCAATCAGCCCCAGCATTTT CSAPSPTGDGNQPQHF
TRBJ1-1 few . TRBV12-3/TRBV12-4 TGTGCCAGCAGTTTGGTCCAACAGGGAAGTTATGGAGCTTTCTTT CASSLVQQGSYGAFF
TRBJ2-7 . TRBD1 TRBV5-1 TGCGCCAGCGGAAGGGACAGGCGGAACGAGCAGTACTTC CASGRDRRNEQYF
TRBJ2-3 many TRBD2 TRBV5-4 TGTGCCAGCAGCTTTACCCGGGAGGGCCTAGATACGCAGTATTTT CASSFTREGLDTQYF
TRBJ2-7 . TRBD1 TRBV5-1 TGCGCCAGCAGCCCGCCGGGACAGGGGGCGCCCCACGAGCAGTACTTC CASSPPGQGAPHEQYF
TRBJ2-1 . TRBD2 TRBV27 TGTGCCAGCAGTGCGACTAGCGGGGGGTGGAATGAGCAGTTCTTC CASSATSGGWNEQFF
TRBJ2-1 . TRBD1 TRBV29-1 TGCAGCGCCACGGGACAGGGGGCCAATGAGCAGTTCTTC CSATGQGANEQFF
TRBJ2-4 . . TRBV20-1 TGCAGTGCTAGACTAGCAGGGCCCTTTGTAGCCAAAAACATTCAGTACTTC CSARLAGPFVAKNIQYF
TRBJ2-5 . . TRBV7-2 TGTGCCAGCAGCCCTCGGGCCGGCTGGAGACGAGAGACCCAGTACTTC CASSPRAGWRRETQYF
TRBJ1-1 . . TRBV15 TGTGCCACCAGCAGAGATCTGAACACTGAAGCTTTCTTT CATSRDLNTEAFF
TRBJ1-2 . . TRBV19 TGTGCCAGTAGTATAGGACCGAGTAACTATGGCTACACCTTC CASSIGPSNYGYTF
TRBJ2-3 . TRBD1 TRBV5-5 TGTGCCAGCAGCTTGAGACAGGGGTCCCCGCCTTACACAGATACGCAGTATTTT CASSLRQGSPPYTDTQYF
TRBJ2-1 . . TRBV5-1 TGCGCCAGCAGCGTGGGGACAACTGAGCAGTTCTTC CASSVGTTEQFF
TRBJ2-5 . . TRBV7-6 TGTGCCAGCAGCAGGAGGGTACTGGAGACCCAGTACTTC CASSRRVLETQYF
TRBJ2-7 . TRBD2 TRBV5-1 TGCGCCAGCACCCGACTGTTGGGAGGGTCCTACGAGCAGTACTTC CASTRLLGGSYEQYF
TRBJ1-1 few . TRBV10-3 TGTGCCATCAGTGTGAACGGCATGAACACTGAAGCTTTCTTT CAISVNGMNTEAFF
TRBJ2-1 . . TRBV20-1 TGCAGTGCAAGGACCAACTCCTACAATGAGCAGTTCTTC CSARTNSYNEQFF
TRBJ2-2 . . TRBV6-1 TGTGCCAGCAGGGGGGTCGCGAACACCGGGGAGCTGTTTTTT CASRGVANTGELFF